These 13 T cell receptor beta chains were sequenced from one sample in a study of regulatory T cells. Study results and caveats: Hydrophobic residues at CDR3 positions 6 and 7 were enriched in conventional CD4+ T cells of CD3G-deficient patients.

The PCR used 52 TRBV and 13 TRBJ primers. Measured with immunoSEQ multiplex PCR; TCRdb has only the in-frame clones, and not every one. Here the sample spans some 20,000 clones, about 88% being singletons. These TCRs' antigens remain unknown. The sample taken for sequencing was conventional CD4+ T cells sorted from blood. The receptors here all came from a child under 18 with CD3G deficiency.

The rearrangement links TRBV5-4 to TRBJ2-5; unclear D gene. CDR3 size: 14 residues. From germline, CDR1 is SGHNT and CDR2 YYREEE (reference sequence). V was pared by 2 bases and J by 3 bases, with 11 bases between. The CDR3 here is CASSFPPQKETQYF. The CDR3 nucleotides read TGTGCCAGCAGCTTTCCCCCACAGAAAGAGACCCAGTACTTC.

The CDR3, as DNA: TGCGCCAGCAGCTTGGCCCTCACAGGGGTTCAAGAGACCCAGTACTTC. This encodes CASSLALTGVQETQYF. The chain is built from TRBV5-1 and TRBJ2-5; 7 positions match TRBD1. Per germline, CDR1 SGHRS and CDR2 YFSETQ. This CDR3 spans 16 amino acids. After removal of 0 bases from V and 2 bases from J, the junction contained 7 bases not matched to a gene.

J is TRBJ2-2 and V is TRBV28, with 9 bases aligning to TRBD1. The CDR3 loop spans 13 amino acids. J lost 6 bases, V lost 6 bases, and 2 bases had no gene match. CDR1 is MDHEN and CDR2 is SYDVKM in the germline V gene. DNA for the CDR3: TGTGCCAGCAGAACAGGGGGCCCCGGGGAGCTGTTTTTT. It codes for CASRTGGPGELFF.

The J gene is TRBJ2-5, the V gene TRBV7-2; 7 bases are shared with TRBD2. CDR3 length: 16 amino acids. Trimming at V came to 1 base and at J to 5 bases, leaving 10 bases not matched to a gene. Germline V CDR1 and CDR2: SGHTA, FQGNSA. The CDR3 sequence: CASSLVGTTHRETQYF. The CDR3 nucleotides are TGTGCCAGCAGCTTAGTGGGGACTACACATCGGGAGACCCAGTACTTC.

V gene TRBV5-1 combines with J gene TRBJ2-1; 16 nucleotides line up with TRBD2. V gave up 4 bases and J gave up 8 bases; unmatched junction bases: 6. The CDR3 length is 16 residues. The germline CDR1 and CDR2 sequences are SGHRS and YFSETQ. The CDR3 protein is CASSQGLAGGRYEQFF. CDR3 coding DNA: TGCGCCAGCAGCCAGGGACTAGCGGGAGGGCGGTATGAGCAGTTCTTC.

The genes are TRBV7-6 and TRBJ2-7; 14 bases map to TRBD2. CDR3 length equals 13 residues. V trimming: 5 bases; J trimming: 12 bases; junction bases outside the gene matches: 6. Germline-derived CDR1 and CDR2 are SGHVS and FNYEAQ. The CDR3 sequence is CASSPGLAGVPYF. In DNA, the CDR3 is TGTGCCAGCAGCCCGGGACTAGCGGGAGTACCGTACTTC. Drawing the rest from reference TRBV7-6 and TRBJ2-7, the complete variable domain is GAGVSQSPRYKVTKRGQDVALRCDPISGHVSLYWYRQALGQGPEFLTYFNYEAQQDKSGLPNDRFSAERPEGSISTLTIQRTEQRDSAMYRCASSPGLAGVPYFGPGTRLTVT.

In this sample, this clone turned up once. V and J are TRBV5-1 and TRBJ2-2; perhaps TRBD2 as D (5 bases). The V gene's germline CDR1 is SGHRS and CDR2 YFSETQ. This CDR3 comprises 16 residues. Trimming removed 0 bases at V and 0 bases at J, with 9 bases between. DNA for the CDR3: TGCGCCAGCAGCTTGGGGTATAGCGCGAACACCGGGGAGCTGTTTTTT. Translation gives CASSLGYSANTGELFF. Using reference TRBV5-1 and TRBJ2-2 for the parts outside the CDR3, the full variable domain is KAGVTQTPRYLIKTRGQQVTLSCSPISGHRSVSWYQQTPGQGLQFLFEYFSETQRNKGNFPGRFSGRQFSNSRSEMNVSTLELGDSALYLCASSLGYSANTGELFFGEGSRLTVL.

The gene calls are TRBV28 and TRBJ2-7; 8 nucleotides line up with TRBD2. Germline loops: CDR1 MDHEN, CDR2 SYDVKM. With 4 bases clipped from V and 3 bases from J, the junction kept 8 bases outside the gene matches. The CDR3 is 15 amino acids. The CDR3 nucleotides read TGTGCCAGCAGTTCCGGGGGGGTAGCGGGCTACGAGCAGTACTTC. Residues: CASSSGGVAGYEQYF.

The chain recombines TRBV11-3 with TRBJ2-1, with D tentatively TRBD2 (5 bases). Per germline, CDR1 SGHNT and CDR2 YENEEA. The CDR3 runs to 12 residues. V was clipped by 6 bases and J by 13 bases, with 16 bases between them. The CDR3 DNA reads TGTGCCAGCAGTCAAGAGGGCCGAACACAGTTCTTC. Its protein is CASSQEGRTQFF.

A few counts support this clone. The V and J genes are TRBV6-1 and TRBJ2-7, with TRBD2 as a possible D gene (6 bases). Between the trimmed V and J ends, which lost 3 bases and 1 base, there was a span of 19 bases. This CDR3 contains 17 residues. CDR1 MNHNS and CDR2 SASEGT come from the germline V gene. The CDR3: CASSEDINGEDSYEQYF. The CDR3 bases are TGTGCCAGCAGTGAGGACATTAACGGGGAGGATTCCTACGAGCAGTACTTC.

This clone was seen just once. The junction departs from the called germline gene at one end, perhaps through a read error. The J gene is TRBJ2-7, the V gene TRBV28; 13 bases line up with TRBD2. This CDR3 has 16 residues. In germline, CDR1 is MDHEN, CDR2 SYDVKM. For the CDR3, the DNA is TGTGCCAACAGTATCCGGACTAGCGGGAGACTCCACGAGCAGTACTTC. This encodes CANSIRTSGRLHEQYF.

This chain links TRBV7-3 with TRBJ1-6, with D unresolved. This CDR3 comprises 14 residues. CDR1 SGHTA and CDR2 FQGTGA come from the germline V gene. V dropped 4 bases and J dropped 11 bases, with 15 bases sitting between them. This CDR3 reads CASSSPLWKPPLHF. CDR3 DNA sequence: TGTGCCAGCAGCTCCCCCTTGTGGAAACCACCCCTCCACTTT.

The chain is built from TRBV28 and TRBJ1-2; D is ambiguous. Germline CDR1 is MDHEN and CDR2 is SYDVKM. The CDR3 consists of 12 residues. V gave up 10 bases and J gave up 8 bases, with 17 bases separating them. The CDR3 DNA is TGTGCCACCCACAGCGAGCGGGAGGGCTACACCTTC. This translates into CATHSEREGYTF.